Below are 32 T cell receptor beta chains sequenced from a single sample in a study of PD-1 blockade in classical Hodgkin lymphoma. Repertoires were generated with immunoSEQ multiplex PCR, while TCRdb's copy carries only in-frame clones and drops some. The sample holds about 98,000 clones, 80% to 90% seen once. Every one of the patients relapsed after autologous stem cell transplantation (brentuximab vedotin exposure was variable). Specimen: peripheral blood mononuclear cells (PBMCs), collected before the second cycle of nivolumab. These TCRs come from a human donor with classical Hodgkin lymphoma.

The chain is built from TRBV18 and TRBJ2-2; D is perhaps TRBD2 (7 bases). V was pared by 0 bases and J by 3 bases, with 14 bases between. The length of the CDR3 is 17 residues. Germline-derived CDR1 and CDR2 are KGHSH and LQKENI. Written as DNA, the CDR3 is TGTGCCAGCTCACCACCGGGAGGGGGAAGAGACACCGGGGAGCTGTTTTTT. It codes for CASSPPGGGRDTGELFF.

The chain uses TRBV28 and TRBJ1-2; D is uncertain. Germline V gives CDR1 MDHEN, CDR2 SYDVKM. V lost 6 bases, J lost 4 bases, and 6 bases lay in between. This CDR3 spans 11 amino acids. The CDR3 loop reads CASSPSYGYTF. The CDR3 DNA follows: TGTGCCAGCAGCCCAAGCTATGGCTACACCTTC.

The chain joins TRBV7-9 to TRBJ1-1, with no clear D. Germline CDR1 SEHNR, CDR2 FQNEAQ (reference sequence). Between the trimmed V and J ends, which lost 3 bases and 3 bases, there was a span of 8 bases. This CDR3 has 13 amino acids. Written as DNA, the CDR3 is TGTGCCAGCAGCTTCGATGGGTACACTGAAGCTTTCTTT. This sequence encodes CASSFDGYTEAFF. The full variable domain, its missing parts supplied by reference TRBV7-9 and TRBJ1-1, is DTGVSQNPRHKITKRGQNVTFRCDPISEHNRLYWYRQTLGQGPEFLTYFQNEAQLEKSRLLSDRFSAERPKGSFSTLEIQRTEQGDSAMYLCASSFDGYTEAFFGQGTRLTVV.

CDR3 nucleotide sequence: TGTGCCAGCAGCTCCTATGGGAGTCCCCAAGAGACCCAGTACTTC. Translating it yields CASSSYGSPQETQYF. V usage is TRBV7-9 and J usage is TRBJ2-5; possible D gene TRBD2, 5 bases. V was shortened by 4 bases and J by 1 base, with 13 bases between the two germline ends. CDR3 length: 15 amino acids. From germline, CDR1 is SEHNR and CDR2 FQNEAQ (reference sequence).

The gene calls are TRBV5-1 and TRBJ2-3; 7 nucleotides line up with TRBD2. V trimming: 0 bases; J trimming: 2 bases; junction bases outside the gene matches: 6. The germline V gene has CDR1 SGHRS and CDR2 YFSETQ. This CDR3 comprises 16 residues. The chain's CDR3 is CASSLGWSGNTDTQYF. In nucleotides, the CDR3 is TGCGCCAGCAGCTTGGGATGGAGCGGGAACACAGATACGCAGTATTTT.

The chain links TRBV6-6 to TRBJ2-1; D is ambiguous. V was shortened by 0 bases and J by 6 bases, with 9 bases between the two germline ends. Germline V gene data show CDR1 as MNHNY and CDR2 as SVGAGI (reference sequence). This CDR3 is built from 14 residues. CDR3 nucleotide sequence: TGTGCCAGCAGTTACTCGTGGCAATCCAATGAGCAGTTCTTC. Protein product: CASSYSWQSNEQFF.

The gene calls are TRBV15 and TRBJ2-5; 7 nucleotides align to TRBD1. The CDR3 consists of 15 residues. CDR1 LNHNV and CDR2 YYDKDF come from the germline V gene (reference sequence). V shed 0 bases, J shed 5 bases, and the junction held 6 bases outside the gene matches. The CDR3 loop is CATSRDQGEWETQYF. CDR3 nucleotides: TGTGCCACCAGCAGAGATCAGGGGGAGTGGGAGACCCAGTACTTC.

The rearrangement joins TRBV5-1 to TRBJ2-1; D call uncertain. This CDR3 contains 14 residues. Per the germline V gene, CDR1 is SGHRS and CDR2 is YFSETQ. The V gene lost 0 bases and the J gene lost 9 bases, with 13 bases spanning the gap. The CDR3 reads CASSLDPISGEQFF. The CDR3 nucleotides read TGCGCCAGCAGCTTGGATCCTATTTCGGGTGAGCAGTTCTTC.

This chain joins TRBV7-2 and TRBJ2-7; 8 nucleotides line up with TRBD1. CDR3 length equals 15 residues. V trimming: 2 bases; J trimming: 5 bases; junction bases outside the gene matches: 8. Germline loops: CDR1 SGHTA, CDR2 FQGNSA. CDR3 loop: CASSLTAGGADEQYF. The CDR3 bases are TGTGCCAGCAGCTTAACGGCAGGGGGCGCTGACGAGCAGTACTTC.

J is TRBJ2-1 and V is TRBV5-4; perhaps TRBD1 as D (5 bases). V lost 0 bases to trimming and J lost 7 bases, with 11 bases between them. Germline V CDR1 and CDR2: SGHNT, YYREEE (reference sequence). The CDR3 sequence is 14 residues long. The CDR3 here is CASSLGGDRNEQFF. In DNA form, the CDR3 reads TGTGCCAGCAGCTTGGGGGGCGATAGGAATGAGCAGTTCTTC.

The V and J genes are TRBV11-2 and TRBJ1-4; no clear D. This CDR3 has 15 amino acids. Germline assignment: CDR1 SGHAT and CDR2 FQNNGV. The V and J ends lost 3 bases and 5 bases respectively, with 13 bases between them. This CDR3 reads CASSLDPGTNEKLFF. Here the CDR3 DNA reads TGTGCCAGCAGCTTGGATCCGGGAACAAATGAAAAACTGTTTTTT.

The V and J genes are TRBV12-5 and TRBJ2-3, with 11 positions matching TRBD2. Germline lookup yields CDR1 LGHNT and CDR2 FRNRAP. The CDR3 totals 15 residues. Losses at the gene ends were 0 bases for V and 5 bases for J; bases not matched to a gene: 1. The CDR3 here is CASGLVLAGVDTQYF. The CDR3 coding sequence is TGTGCTAGTGGTTTGGTACTAGCGGGAGTAGATACGCAGTATTTT.

In its sample, this clone was seen many times. The chain is built from TRBV7-9 and TRBJ1-1; 8 bases fit TRBD1. Germline lookup yields CDR1 SEHNR and CDR2 FQNEAQ (reference sequence). Losses at the gene ends were 3 bases for V and 0 bases for J; bases not matched to a gene: 3. The CDR3 loop spans 15 amino acids. The CDR3 coding sequence is TGTGCCAGCAGCTTGAACAGGGGGTTGAACACTGAAGCTTTCTTT. Translating it yields CASSLNRGLNTEAFF. The full variable domain, completed using reference TRBV7-9 and TRBJ1-1, is DTGVSQNPRHKITKRGQNVTFRCDPISEHNRLYWYRQTLGQGPEFLTYFQNEAQLEKSRLLSDRFSAERPKGSFSTLEIQRTEQGDSAMYLCASSLNRGLNTEAFFGQGTRLTVV.

This chain connects TRBV7-2 to TRBJ1-1; no firm D call. Trimming cost V 2 bases and J 0 bases, with 1 base left between them. This CDR3 spans 12 amino acids. Germline loops: CDR1 SGHTA, CDR2 FQGNSA. CDR3 bases: TGTGCCAGCAGCTTACTGAACACTGAAGCTTTCTTT. This encodes CASSLLNTEAFF.

As to this clone: Other nucleotide sequences in the sample specify the same CDR3. This chain uses TRBV5-6 with TRBJ2-3; 7 bases map to TRBD2. Germline values: CDR1 SGHDT, CDR2 YYEEEE. The V gene end was trimmed by 4 bases and the J gene end by 6 bases; junction bases not matched to a gene: 8. This CDR3 has 14 amino acids. The CDR3 loop reads CASSTRAGVDTQYF. The CDR3 bases are TGTGCCAGCAGCACAAGGGCGGGGGTGGATACGCAGTATTTT.

V usage is TRBV19 and J usage is TRBJ1-2, with a weak D call TRBD1 (5 bases). Germline CDR1 reads LNHDA; CDR2 reads SQIVND (reference sequence). Trimming shortened V by 4 bases and J by 5 bases, and 14 bases separated the two germline ends. CDR3 length: 14 residues. The CDR3 sequence: CASSRQTGTYGYTF. The CDR3, as DNA: TGTGCCAGTAGTAGACAGACCGGGACTTATGGCTACACCTTC.

This clone was observed once. The chain links TRBV5-6 to TRBJ2-1, with a weak D call TRBD2 (6 bases). The CDR3 covers 14 residues. The V gene's germline CDR1 is SGHDT and CDR2 YYEEEE. Trimming pared 5 bases from V and 4 bases from J, leaving 13 bases between. The CDR3 loop reads CASRRRGGYNEQFF. The CDR3 nucleotides are TGTGCCAGCAGAAGGAGGGGCGGGTACAATGAGCAGTTCTTC. Variable domain in full (rest from reference TRBV5-6 and TRBJ2-1): DAGVTQSPTHLIKTRGQQVTLRCSPKSGHDTVSWYQQALGQGPQFIFQYYEEEERQRGNFPDRFSGHQFPNYSSELNVNALLLGDSALYLCASRRRGGYNEQFFGPGTRLTVL.

This clone is a singleton in its sample. This CDR3 is CASTLGGTGYGYTF. DNA for the CDR3: TGCGCCAGCACCCTGGGGGGGACGGGCTATGGCTACACCTTC. The chain joins TRBV5-1 to TRBJ1-2; D perhaps matches TRBD1 (5 bases). The CDR3 is 14 amino acids. Germline V CDR1 and CDR2: SGHRS, YFSETQ. Trimming stripped 6 bases from V and 4 bases from J, with 16 bases between.

The chain combines TRBV9 with TRBJ2-1; no clear D. CDR3 length: 15 amino acids. The V and J ends lost 3 bases and 6 bases respectively, with 16 bases between them. Germline V gives CDR1 SGDLS, CDR2 YYNGEE. The CDR3, as DNA: TGTGCCAGCAGCGGGCTTCCTTCGTCCGTCAATGAGCAGTTCTTC. It is translated as CASSGLPSSVNEQFF.

Only a few counts were recorded for this clone. This chain joins TRBV19 and TRBJ1-1; no reliable D call. This CDR3 comprises 16 residues. V lost 4 bases and J lost 1, with 16 bases in between. Germline V gives CDR1 LNHDA, CDR2 SQIVND (reference sequence). CDR3 sequence (DNA): TGTGCCAGTAGTACACCCCTCACAAGGGCGAACACTGAAGCTTTCTTT. It encodes CASSTPLTRANTEAFF.

The V gene is TRBV30, the J gene TRBJ2-2, with a weak D call TRBD1 (6 bases). From germline, CDR1 is GTSNPN and CDR2 SVGIG (reference sequence). V lost 5 bases and J lost 5, with 9 bases in between. The CDR3 has 12 amino acids. CDR3 nucleotides: TGTGCCTGGGGGGACATAACCGGGGAGCTGTTTTTT. It encodes CAWGDITGELFF.

The chain links TRBV30 to TRBJ1-5, with a tentative D call TRBD1 (5 bases). V shed 5 bases and J shed 0 bases, with 8 bases lying between them. Germline V lookup: CDR1 GTSNPN, CDR2 SVGIG (reference sequence). The CDR3 loop spans 13 amino acids. The CDR3 reads CAWGGGSNQPQHF. The CDR3 DNA reads TGTGCCTGGGGGGGAGGTAGCAATCAGCCCCAGCATTTT.

The V gene is TRBV11-2, the J gene TRBJ2-7, with D possibly TRBD2 on 6 matching bases. Trimming removed 3 bases at V and 2 bases at J, with 14 bases between. Germline CDR1 SGHAT, CDR2 FQNNGV. The CDR3 has 15 amino acids. For the CDR3, the DNA is TGTGCCAGCAGCTTCTCCGGGAGATGGGCCTACGAGCAGTACTTC. Its translation: CASSFSGRWAYEQYF.

The chain links TRBV28 to TRBJ1-2; the D gene is possibly TRBD1 (5 bases). The CDR3 has 13 amino acids. Trimming took 6 bases from V and 2 from J, leaving 10 bases between them. Germline V CDR1 and CDR2: MDHEN, SYDVKM. DNA for the CDR3: TGTGCCAGCAGGGACACAGCGAACTATGGCTACACCTTC. This encodes CASRDTANYGYTF.

This clone was found a few times. The chain joins TRBV19 to TRBJ2-7, with a weak D call TRBD2 (5 bases). Trimming took 5 bases from V and 2 from J, leaving 13 bases between them. CDR3 length equals 14 residues. The V gene's germline CDR1 is LNHDA and CDR2 SQIVND (reference sequence). Here the CDR3 DNA reads TGTGCCAGTAGTTCCCCCCAGCGGACCTACGAGCAGTACTTC. Protein sequence: CASSSPQRTYEQYF. The entire variable domain, with the rest obtained from reference TRBV19 and TRBJ2-7, is as follows: DGGITQSPKYLFRKEGQNVTLSCEQNLNHDAMYWYRQDPGQGLRLIYYSQIVNDFQKGDIAEGYSVSREKKESFPLTVTSAQKNPTAFYLCASSSPQRTYEQYFGPGTRLTVT.

The chain is built from TRBV9 and TRBJ2-5, with 8 bases that match TRBD2. Germline lookup yields CDR1 SGDLS and CDR2 YYNGEE. There are 16 residues in the CDR3. Trimming removed 0 bases from V and 2 bases from J; junction bases left unmatched: 6. CDR3 loop: CASSVGAGGRQETQYF. The CDR3 nucleotides read TGTGCCAGCAGCGTAGGGGCGGGAGGACGTCAAGAGACCCAGTACTTC.

The chain uses TRBV2 and TRBJ2-3; weak D call: TRBD1 (7 bases). The V gene's germline CDR1 is SNHLY and CDR2 FYNNEI. CDR3 length equals 16 residues. Trimming removed 1 base at V and 4 bases at J, with 15 bases between. CDR3 region: CASSEDGRQGADTQYF. The CDR3 DNA reads TGTGCCAGCAGTGAAGACGGGAGACAGGGCGCAGATACGCAGTATTTT.

The J gene is TRBJ1-2, the V gene TRBV7-9; D might be TRBD1 (6 bases). This CDR3 has 12 amino acids. Germline loops: CDR1 SEHNR, CDR2 FQNEAQ (reference sequence). CDR3 coding DNA: TGTGCAGGAACCGGACAGAACTATGGCTACACCTTC. It codes for CAGTGQNYGYTF.

The V gene is TRBV9, the J gene TRBJ2-2; D not certain. Germline loops: CDR1 SGDLS, CDR2 YYNGEE. There are 14 residues in the CDR3. V gave up 0 bases and J gave up 3 bases, with 6 bases separating them. The CDR3, as DNA: TGTGCCAGCAGCGTAGTAGTTGACACCGGGGAGCTGTTTTTT. This encodes CASSVVVDTGELFF.

The rearrangement uses TRBV9 and TRBJ1-4; tentatively, D is TRBD1 (5 bases). This CDR3 region has 12 residues. In germline, CDR1 is SGDLS, CDR2 YYNGEE. V lost 7 bases and J 8 bases, leaving 12 bases between the germline ends. The DNA of the CDR3 is TGTGCCAGCTCCAGGGTTGGAGAAAAACTGTTTTTT. Translated, it gives CASSRVGEKLFF.

The chain employs TRBV5-1 and TRBJ1-2, with 12 nucleotides matching TRBD1. CDR3 length: 18 residues. Unmatched junction bases numbered 10, after V lost 4 bases and J lost 0 bases. Per the germline V gene, CDR1 is SGHRS and CDR2 is YFSETQ. In DNA, the CDR3 is TGCGCCAGCAGCCGTTCATCCGGGACAGGGGGCCCTAACTATGGCTACACCTTC. Residues: CASSRSSGTGGPNYGYTF.

There are a few counts of this clone. This chain links TRBV2 with TRBJ2-5, with TRBD2 matching 13 bases. Germline loops: CDR1 SNHLY, CDR2 FYNNEI. The CDR3 has 17 residues. V shed 3 bases and J 2 bases; nucleotides not matched to a gene: 6. In nucleotides, the CDR3 is TGTGCCAGCAGTGAGGAGGGACTAGCGGGAAGACAAGAGACCCAGTACTTC. Amino acid sequence: CASSEEGLAGRQETQYF.